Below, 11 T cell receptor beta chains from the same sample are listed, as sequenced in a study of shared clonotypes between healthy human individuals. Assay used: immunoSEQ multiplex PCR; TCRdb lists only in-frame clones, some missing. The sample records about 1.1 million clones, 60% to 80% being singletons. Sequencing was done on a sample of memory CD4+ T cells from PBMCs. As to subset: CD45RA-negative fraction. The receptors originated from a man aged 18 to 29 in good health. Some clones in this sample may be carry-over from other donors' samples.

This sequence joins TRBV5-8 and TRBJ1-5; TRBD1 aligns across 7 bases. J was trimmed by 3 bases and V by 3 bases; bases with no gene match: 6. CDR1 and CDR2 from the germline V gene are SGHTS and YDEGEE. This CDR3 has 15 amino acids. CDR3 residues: CASSSGQLVNQPQHF. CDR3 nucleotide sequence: TGTGCCAGCAGCTCGGGACAGCTAGTCAATCAGCCCCAGCATTTT.

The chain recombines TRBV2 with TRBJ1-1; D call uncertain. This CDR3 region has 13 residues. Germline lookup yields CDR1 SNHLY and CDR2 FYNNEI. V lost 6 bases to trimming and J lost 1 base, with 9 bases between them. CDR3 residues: CASRLGPNTEAFF. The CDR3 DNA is TGTGCCAGCAGACTAGGCCCGAACACTGAAGCTTTCTTT.

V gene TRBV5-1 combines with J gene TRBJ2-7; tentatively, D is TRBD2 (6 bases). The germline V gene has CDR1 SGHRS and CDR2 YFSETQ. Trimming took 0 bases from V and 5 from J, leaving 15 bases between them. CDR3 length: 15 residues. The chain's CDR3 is CASSLGGGLGNEQYF. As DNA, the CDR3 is TGCGCCAGCAGCTTGGGTGGGGGACTCGGCAACGAGCAGTACTTC.

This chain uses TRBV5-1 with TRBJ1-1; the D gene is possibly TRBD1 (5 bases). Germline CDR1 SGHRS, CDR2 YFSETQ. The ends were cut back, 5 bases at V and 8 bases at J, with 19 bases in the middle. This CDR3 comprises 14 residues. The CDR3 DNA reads TGCGCCAGCAGTACCGGGACTTGGCCTTCAGAAGCTTTCTTT. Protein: CASSTGTWPSEAFF. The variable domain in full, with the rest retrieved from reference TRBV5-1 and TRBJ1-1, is KAGVTQTPRYLIKTRGQQVTLSCSPISGHRSVSWYQQTPGQGLQFLFEYFSETQRNKGNFPGRFSGRQFSNSRSEMNVSTLELGDSALYLCASSTGTWPSEAFFGQGTRLTVV.

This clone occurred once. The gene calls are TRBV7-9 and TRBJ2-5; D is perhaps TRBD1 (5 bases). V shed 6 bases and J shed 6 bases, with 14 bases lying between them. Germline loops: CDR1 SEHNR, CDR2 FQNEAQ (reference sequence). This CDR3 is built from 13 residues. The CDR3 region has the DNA TGTGCCAGCAGAATGGCAGGGATGCAGACCCAGTACTTC. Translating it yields CASRMAGMQTQYF. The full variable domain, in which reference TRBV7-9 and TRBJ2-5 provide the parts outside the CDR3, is DTGVSQNPRHKITKRGQNVTFRCDPISEHNRLYWYRQTLGQGPEFLTYFQNEAQLEKSRLLSDRFSAERPKGSFSTLEIQRTEQGDSAMYLCASRMAGMQTQYFGPGTRLLVL.

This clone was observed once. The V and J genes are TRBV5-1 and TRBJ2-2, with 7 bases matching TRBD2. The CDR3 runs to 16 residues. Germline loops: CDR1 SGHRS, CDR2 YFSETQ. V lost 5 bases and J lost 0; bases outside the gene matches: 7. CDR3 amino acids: CASRKVGLANTGELFF. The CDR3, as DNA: TGCGCCAGCAGAAAAGTTGGACTAGCGAACACCGGGGAGCTGTTTTTT.

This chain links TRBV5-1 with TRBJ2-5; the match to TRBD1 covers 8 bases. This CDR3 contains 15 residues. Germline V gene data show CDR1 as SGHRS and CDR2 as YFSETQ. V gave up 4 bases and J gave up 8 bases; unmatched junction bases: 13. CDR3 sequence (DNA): TGCGCCAGCAGCCTAGGACAGGGTGGGGTCCTTACCCAGTACTTC. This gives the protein CASSLGQGGVLTQYF.

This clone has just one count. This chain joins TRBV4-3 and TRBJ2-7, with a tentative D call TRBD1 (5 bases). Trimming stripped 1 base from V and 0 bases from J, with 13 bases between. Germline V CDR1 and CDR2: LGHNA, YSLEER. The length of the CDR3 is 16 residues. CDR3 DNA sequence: TGCGCCAGCAGCCAAGCGCAGGGCCCAAGCTCCTACGAGCAGTACTTC. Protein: CASSQAQGPSSYEQYF.

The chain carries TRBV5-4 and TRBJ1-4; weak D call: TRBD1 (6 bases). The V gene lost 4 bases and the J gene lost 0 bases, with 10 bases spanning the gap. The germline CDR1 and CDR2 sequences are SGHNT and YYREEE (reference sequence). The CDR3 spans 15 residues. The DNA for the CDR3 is TGTGCCAGCAGCAAGGGGGGCACAACTAATGAAAAACTGTTTTTT. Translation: CASSKGGTTNEKLFF.

The DNA for the CDR3 is TGTGCCAGCAGCCTAGGGGCCCACGCTGAGCAGTTCTTC. This gives the protein CASSLGAHAEQFF. The chain combines TRBV7-2 with TRBJ2-1; the D gene is possibly TRBD1 (5 bases). Looked up from germline, CDR1 is SGHTA and CDR2 is FQGNSA. The CDR3 extends over 13 amino acids. The V and J ends lost 5 bases and 9 bases respectively, with 14 bases between them. The whole variable domain, filled in from reference TRBV7-2 and TRBJ2-1, reads GAGVSQSPSNKVTEKGKDVELRCDPISGHTALYWYRQSLGQGLEFLIYFQGNSAPDKSGLPSDRFSAERTGGSVSTLTIQRTQQEDSAVYLCASSLGAHAEQFFGPGTRLTVL.

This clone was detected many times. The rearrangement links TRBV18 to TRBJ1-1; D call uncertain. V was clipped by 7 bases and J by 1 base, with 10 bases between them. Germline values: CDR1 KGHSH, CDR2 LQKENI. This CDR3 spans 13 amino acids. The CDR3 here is CASCIHRNTEAFF. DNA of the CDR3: TGTGCCAGCTGCATCCACAGGAACACTGAAGCTTTCTTT.